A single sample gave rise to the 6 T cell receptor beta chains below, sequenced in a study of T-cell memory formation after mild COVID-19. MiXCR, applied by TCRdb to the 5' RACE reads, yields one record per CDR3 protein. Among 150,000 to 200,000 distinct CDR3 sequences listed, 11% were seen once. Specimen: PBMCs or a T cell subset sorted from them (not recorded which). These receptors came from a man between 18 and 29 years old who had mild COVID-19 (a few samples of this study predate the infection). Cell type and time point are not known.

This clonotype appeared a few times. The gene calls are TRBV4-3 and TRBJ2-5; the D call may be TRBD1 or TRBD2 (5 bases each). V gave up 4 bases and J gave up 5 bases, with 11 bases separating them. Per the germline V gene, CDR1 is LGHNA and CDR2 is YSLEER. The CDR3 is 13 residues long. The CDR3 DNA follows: TGCGCCAGCAGCCCGGGGCCCTGGGAGACCCAGTACTTC. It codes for CASSPGPWETQYF.

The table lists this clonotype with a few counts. This CDR3 is CASRPAGGYTEAFF. The CDR3 DNA reads TGTGCCAGCAGACCCGCAGGGGGGTACACTGAAGCTTTCTTT. This chain connects TRBV6-5 to TRBJ1-1, with 7 bases lining up with TRBD1. Losses at the gene ends were 6 bases for V and 3 bases for J; bases not matched to a gene: 7. CDR1 is MNHEY, CDR2 SVGAGI, per germline. The CDR3 has 14 amino acids.

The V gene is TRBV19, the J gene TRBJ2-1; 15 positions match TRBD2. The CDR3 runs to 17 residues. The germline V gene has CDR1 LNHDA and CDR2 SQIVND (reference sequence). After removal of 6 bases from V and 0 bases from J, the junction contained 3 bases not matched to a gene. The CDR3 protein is CASRGLAGGISYNEQFF. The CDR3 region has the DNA TGTGCCAGTAGGGGACTAGCGGGGGGTATCTCCTACAATGAGCAGTTCTTC.

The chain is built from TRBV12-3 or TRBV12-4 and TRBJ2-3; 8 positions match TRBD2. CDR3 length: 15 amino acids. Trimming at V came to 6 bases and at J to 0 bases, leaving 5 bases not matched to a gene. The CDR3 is CASSGIAGSTDTQYF. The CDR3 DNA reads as TGTGCCAGCAGCGGAATAGCGGGGAGCACAGATACGCAGTATTTT.

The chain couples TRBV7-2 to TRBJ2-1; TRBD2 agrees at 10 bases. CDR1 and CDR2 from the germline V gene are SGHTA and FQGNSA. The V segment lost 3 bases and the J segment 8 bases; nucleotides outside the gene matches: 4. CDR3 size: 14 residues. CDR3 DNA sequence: TGTGCCAGCAGCTTGACCGGGACTAGCGATGAGCAGTTCTTC. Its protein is CASSLTGTSDEQFF. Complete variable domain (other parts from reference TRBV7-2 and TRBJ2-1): GAGVSQSPSNKVTEKGKDVELRCDPISGHTALYWYRQSLGQGLEFLIYFQGNSAPDKSGLPSDRFSAERTGGSVSTLTIQRTQQEDSAVYLCASSLTGTSDEQFFGPGTRLTVL.

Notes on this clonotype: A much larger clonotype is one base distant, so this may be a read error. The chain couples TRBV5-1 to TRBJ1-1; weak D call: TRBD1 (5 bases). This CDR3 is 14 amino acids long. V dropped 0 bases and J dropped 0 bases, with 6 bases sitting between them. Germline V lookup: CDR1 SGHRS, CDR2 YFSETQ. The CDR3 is CASSLVGVNTEAFF. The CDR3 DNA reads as TGCGCCAGCAGCTTGGTAGGGGTGAACACTGAAGCTTTCTTT.